The 2 T cell receptor beta chains below come from one sample, sequenced in a study of T cells in localized non-small cell lung cancer. TCRdb keeps only in-frame clones here, not all; method: immunoSEQ multiplex PCR. The table includes around 30,000 clones, 91% detected once. The sample here was PBMCs, taken before any cancer treatment. The receptors here all came from a man aged 35 to 69 with stage II lung adenocarcinoma.

J is TRBJ2-7 and V is TRBV4-3; 12 bases are shared with TRBD2. This CDR3 is 17 amino acids long. V shed 1 base, J shed 5 bases, and the junction held 9 bases outside the gene matches. Germline V gene sequence: CDR1 LGHNA, CDR2 YSLEER. The CDR3 here is CASSQVLAGGPRNEQYF. In DNA, the CDR3 is TGCGCCAGCAGCCAAGTGCTAGCGGGAGGGCCTCGGAACGAGCAGTACTTC.

This chain connects TRBV21-1 to TRBJ2-7; the table calls TRBD1, which could not be checked here. TRBV21-1 is designated a pseudogene. The CDR3 is made up of 18 amino acids. CDR3 sequence: CASSLRDRGPPDEYEQYF. The CDR3 coding sequence is TGTGCCAGCAGCCTCCGGGACAGGGGGCCCCCTGATGAATACGAGCAGTACTTC.